Each of the 9 T cell receptor beta chains below was sequenced from the same sample in a study of vaccination effects on CD4 cells after COVID-19. TCRdb's table, derived via immunoSEQ multiplex PCR, lists solely in-frame clones and lacks some. Among over 80,000 clones listed, about three quarters were seen once. Pools of viral peptides were used by the ViraFEST assay to expand antigen-specific CD4+ T cells ahead of sequencing. Culture proceeded for approximately 9 days, and CD4+ T cells were then isolated. Each person got two doses of an mRNA SARS-CoV-2 vaccine, BNT162b2 or mRNA-1273. Their antigens remain unidentified. The sequences come from CD4+ T cells from PBMCs cultured with HCoV-OC43 spike peptides, collected after COVID-19 vaccination. Subset described: HCoV-OC43 spike overlapping peptide pool stimulation. The receptors here all came from a human donor who received a COVID-19 vaccine.

This clone appeared a single time. The chain carries TRBV4-2 and TRBJ2-1; 11 bases match TRBD2. V lost 0 bases, J lost 0 bases, and 10 bases stayed unmatched. In germline, CDR1 is LGHNA, CDR2 YNFKEQ. CDR3 size: 20 residues. In DNA form, the CDR3 reads TGTGCCAGCAGCCAAGATCTGACGACTAGCGGGGTGAGCTCCTACAATGAGCAGTTCTTC. The encoded protein is CASSQDLTTSGVSSYNEQFF.

The chain couples TRBV9 to TRBJ2-1; 8 positions match TRBD2. This CDR3 spans 13 amino acids. J gave up 9 bases and V 3 bases, and 5 bases lay outside the gene matches. The germline gives CDR1 SGDLS, CDR2 YYNGEE. CDR3 amino acids: CASSEGLAFEQFF. CDR3 nucleotides: TGTGCCAGCAGCGAAGGACTAGCATTTGAGCAGTTCTTC.

This clone was detected a few times. The genes are TRBV3-1 (or the pseudogene TRBV3-2) and TRBJ2-7, with a tentative D call TRBD2 (6 bases). The germline V gene has CDR1 LGHDT and CDR2 YNNKEL (reference sequence). V gave up 3 bases and J gave up 6 bases, with 18 bases separating them. The CDR3 spans 15 residues. CDR3 nucleotides: TGTGCCAGCAGCCAGGGAGGACTTAGGGTATCCGAGCAGTACGTC. Its protein product is CASSQGGLRVSEQYV.

This chain links TRBV28 with TRBJ2-5; unclear D gene. Trimming left V 7 bases short and J 5 bases short, with 11 bases between. The CDR3 length is 12 residues. Germline V lookup: CDR1 MDHEN, CDR2 SYDVKM. The CDR3 spells CASTTMKETQYF. The CDR3 DNA sequence: TGTGCCAGCACCACAATGAAGGAGACCCAGTACTTC.

This rearrangement joins TRBV7-3 to TRBJ2-2; D uncertain. The V and J ends lost 2 bases and 6 bases respectively, with 10 bases between them. This CDR3 is built from 14 residues. CDR1 and CDR2 (germline): SGHTA, FQGTGA. CDR3: CASSLQGQPGELFF. In DNA form, the CDR3 reads TGTGCCAGCAGCTTACAAGGGCAACCCGGGGAGCTGTTTTTT.

This clone has just a few counts. The chain joins TRBV5-6 to TRBJ1-3; tentative D call: TRBD1 (6 bases). CDR1 and CDR2 from the germline V gene are SGHDT and YYEEEE. The ends were cut back, 2 bases at V and 2 bases at J, with 8 bases in the middle. The CDR3 loop spans 14 amino acids. The chain's CDR3 is CASSFGDTGNTIYF. CDR3 DNA sequence: TGTGCCAGCAGCTTCGGGGACACTGGAAACACCATATATTTT. Based on the CDR3 plus reference TRBV5-6 and TRBJ1-3, the full variable domain is DAGVTQSPTHLIKTRGQQVTLRCSPKSGHDTVSWYQQALGQGPQFIFQYYEEEERQRGNFPDRFSGHQFPNYSSELNVNALLLGDSALYLCASSFGDTGNTIYFGEGSWLTVV.

The chain recombines TRBV6-5 with TRBJ1-1; 9 nucleotides line up with TRBD1. The CDR3 is 15 amino acids. Germline V CDR1 and CDR2: MNHEY, SVGAGI. The V gene end was trimmed by 0 bases and the J gene end by 5 bases; junction bases not matched to a gene: 4. The CDR3 DNA reads TGTGCCAGCAGTTACTCAACAGGGGGCGGGACTGAAGCTTTCTTT. Its translation: CASSYSTGGGTEAFF.

The chain combines TRBV24-1 with TRBJ2-3, with no clear D. This CDR3 has 14 residues. CDR1 is KGHDR, CDR2 SFDVKD, per germline. V lost 1 base to trimming and J lost 1 base, with 5 bases between them. The chain's CDR3 is CATSDFSRTDTQYF. CDR3 sequence (DNA): TGTGCCACCAGTGATTTCTCCCGCACAGATACGCAGTATTTT.

This sequence joins TRBV28 and TRBJ2-1, with 13 positions matching TRBD2. In germline, CDR1 is MDHEN, CDR2 SYDVKM. The CDR3 consists of 19 residues. Trimming removed 7 bases from V and 3 bases from J; junction bases left unmatched: 15. The CDR3 loop is CASNSPFPRTSGGYNEQFF. DNA for the CDR3: TGTGCCAGCAACTCACCGTTCCCCCGGACTAGCGGGGGCTACAATGAGCAGTTCTTC.